Described below is a single TCR beta chain sequence and its context. This clonotype was seen a handful of times. No cognate antigen has been identified for it. Base qualities were left out, and no much larger clone turns up one base away. The library relied on 5' RACE. TCRdb records Illumina HiSeq 2000 as the sequencer. A universal primer binding site was added through template switching, and the final cDNA carried a unique molecular identifier so that TCR cDNA molecules could be counted accurately. Specific primers in the conserved constant-segment region were used to synthesize first-strand cDNA for the TCR alpha and beta chains. To control for contamination, every cDNA library was double barcoded, receiving both a SMART-Mk sample barcode and Illumina barcodes. Two successive PCR steps introduced TruSeq adapter sequences along with Illumina sample barcodes. Sequencing of the TCR alpha and beta cDNA libraries was done on the Illumina HiSeq platform using custom primers. On the authors' methods: Unique molecular identifiers were extracted from raw reads with MiGEC, and CDR3 positions were determined with MiXCR. For each individual, recombination models were inferred using an EM algorithm with the repgenHMM and IGoR tools. The tcR package in R was used for shared clonotype analysis, with sharing normalized by the product of cloneset sizes. To study raw recombination without the effects of thymic and clonal selection, out-of-frame nonproductive sequences were analyzed. In TCRdb, the public reads were trimmed at Q25 with fastp and aligned with MiXCR, with productive beta chains retained. For every CDR3 protein sequence, its rows merge into one entry that carries the most common genes and DNA. V and J calls and clone size were set by TCRdb, not the authors. The sample includes roughly 250,000 distinct CDR3 sequences, with roughly 7% observed a single time. The ten biggest clones cover 3% to 4% of the sample.

Trimming takes 4 bases off V and 2 bases off J; junction bases not matched to a gene: 8. There are 15 amino acids in the CDR3, from cysteine to phenylalanine inclusive. CDR3 DNA only is kept here, 45 bases in frame from base 1. From the germline V gene (reference sequence), CDR1 is SGHKS and CDR2 is YYEKEE. The source of the sample is a study of identical twins (dated by TCRdb to between 2015 and 2016). Concerning the study at large: TCR alpha and beta repertoires from monozygotic twins, unrelated adults of various ages and cord blood were deep-sequenced to test whether fetal clonotypes persist. Replicate twin experiments were performed at different times using different library preparation protocols to rule out contamination. Paper-wide results and their limitations: Invariant T cells such as MAIT and iNKT could partly confound zero-insertion analyses, though diverse VJ usage argued against this for most clonotypes. In monozygotic twins, out-of-frame TCR alpha sharing was systematically underestimated by recombination models, although the models agreed with sharing between unrelated individuals. Compared with coincidental sharing between unrelated individuals, out-of-frame TCR alpha sequences shared between twins had an excess of sequences with low generation probability. Fewer insertions were carried by abundant cord blood beta clonotypes; a weaker similar trend was observed in young adult naive repertoires, while no such trend was observed in memory repertoires. Excess twin sharing in beta out-of-frame sequences was weaker because fewer shared sequences lowered the signal-to-noise ratio. Because the same donors could not be followed over many years, the conclusions relied on cross-sectional statistical analysis.

Every donor was a healthy Caucasian. The twin cohort consisted of three pairs of female monozygotic twins, all aged about 18 to 29 years. Using Miltenyi CD45RO+ enrichment and human naive T-cell isolation kits, memory (CD45RO+) and naive T cells were isolated from PBMC. The same sample was also used in a study of yellow fever vaccine responses in identical twins. As noted in the second study: The T cell response to vaccination in identical twins was reported by the authors to appear partly convergent and partly personalized. In the study, vaccine-responding T cell clones were precisely tracked in identical twins.

The sequence was collected from a young woman in good health. The chain uses TRBV5-5 and TRBJ1-1, and TRBD1 matches 7 of the central bases. Sequenced material: memory (CD45RO+) T cells sorted from blood. The sample's cell subset or site, from its label and the paper: CD45RO+ enriched T cells. In nucleotide form, the sequence is TGTGCCAGCAGCATACGAACAGGGGCCAACACTGAAGCTTTCTTT. Translation gives CASSIRTGANTEAFF. The full variable domain, completed from the reference TRBV5-5 and TRBJ1-1 proteins outside the CDR3, reads DAGVTQSPTHLIKTRGQQVTLRCSPISGHKSVSWYQQVLGQGPQFIFQYYEKEERGRGNFPDRFSARQFPNYSSELNVNALLLGDSALYLCASSIRTGANTEAFFGQGTRLTVV.